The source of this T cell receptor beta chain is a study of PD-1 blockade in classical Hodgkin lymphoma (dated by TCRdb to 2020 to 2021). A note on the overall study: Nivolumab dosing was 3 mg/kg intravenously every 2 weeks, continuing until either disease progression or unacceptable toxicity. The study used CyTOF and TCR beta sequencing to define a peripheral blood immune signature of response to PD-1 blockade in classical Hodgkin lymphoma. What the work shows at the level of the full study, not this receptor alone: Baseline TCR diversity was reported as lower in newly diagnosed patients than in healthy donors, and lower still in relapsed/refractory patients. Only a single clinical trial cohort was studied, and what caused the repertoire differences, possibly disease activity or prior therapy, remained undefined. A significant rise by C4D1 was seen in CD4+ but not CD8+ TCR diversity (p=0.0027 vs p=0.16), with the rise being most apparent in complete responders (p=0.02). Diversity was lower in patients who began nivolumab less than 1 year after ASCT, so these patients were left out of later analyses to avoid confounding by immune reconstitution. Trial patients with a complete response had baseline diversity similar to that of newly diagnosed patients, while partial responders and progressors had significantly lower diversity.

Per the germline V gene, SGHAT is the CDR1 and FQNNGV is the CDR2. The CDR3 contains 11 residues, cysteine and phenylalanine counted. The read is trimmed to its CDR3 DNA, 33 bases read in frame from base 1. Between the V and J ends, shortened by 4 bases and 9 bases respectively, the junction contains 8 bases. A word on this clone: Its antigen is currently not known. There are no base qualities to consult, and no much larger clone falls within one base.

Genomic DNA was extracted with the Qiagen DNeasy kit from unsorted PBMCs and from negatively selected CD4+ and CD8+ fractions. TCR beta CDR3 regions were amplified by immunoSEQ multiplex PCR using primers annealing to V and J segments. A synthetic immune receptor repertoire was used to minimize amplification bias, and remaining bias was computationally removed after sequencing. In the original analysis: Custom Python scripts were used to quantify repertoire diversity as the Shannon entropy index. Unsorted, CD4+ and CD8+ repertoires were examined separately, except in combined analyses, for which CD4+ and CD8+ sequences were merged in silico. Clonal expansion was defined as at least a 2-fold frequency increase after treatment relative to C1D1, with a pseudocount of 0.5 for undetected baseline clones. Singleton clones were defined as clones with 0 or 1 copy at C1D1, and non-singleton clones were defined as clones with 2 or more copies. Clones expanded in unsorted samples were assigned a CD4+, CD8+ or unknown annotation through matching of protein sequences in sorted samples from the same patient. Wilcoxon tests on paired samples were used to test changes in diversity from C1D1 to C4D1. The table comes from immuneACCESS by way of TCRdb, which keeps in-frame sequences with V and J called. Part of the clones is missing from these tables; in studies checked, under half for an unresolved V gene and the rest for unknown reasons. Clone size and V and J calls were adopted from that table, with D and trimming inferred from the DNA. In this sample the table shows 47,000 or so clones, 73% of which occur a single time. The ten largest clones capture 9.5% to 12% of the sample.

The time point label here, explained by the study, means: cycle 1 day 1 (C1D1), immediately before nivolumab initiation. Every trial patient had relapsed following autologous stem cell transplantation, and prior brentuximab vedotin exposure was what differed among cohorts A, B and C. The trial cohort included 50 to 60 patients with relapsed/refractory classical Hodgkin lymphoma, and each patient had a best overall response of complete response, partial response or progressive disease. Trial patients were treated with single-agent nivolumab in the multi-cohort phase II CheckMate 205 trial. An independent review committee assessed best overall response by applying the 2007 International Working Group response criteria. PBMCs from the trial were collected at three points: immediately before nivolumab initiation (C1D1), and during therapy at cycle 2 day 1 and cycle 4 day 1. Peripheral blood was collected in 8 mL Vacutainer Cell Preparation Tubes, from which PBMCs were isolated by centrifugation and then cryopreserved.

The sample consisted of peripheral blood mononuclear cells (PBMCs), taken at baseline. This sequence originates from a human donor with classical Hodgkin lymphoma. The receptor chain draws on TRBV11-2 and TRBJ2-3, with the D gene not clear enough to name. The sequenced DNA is TGTGCCAGCAGCTCGGACGGGACGCAGTATTTT. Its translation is CASSSDGTQYF.